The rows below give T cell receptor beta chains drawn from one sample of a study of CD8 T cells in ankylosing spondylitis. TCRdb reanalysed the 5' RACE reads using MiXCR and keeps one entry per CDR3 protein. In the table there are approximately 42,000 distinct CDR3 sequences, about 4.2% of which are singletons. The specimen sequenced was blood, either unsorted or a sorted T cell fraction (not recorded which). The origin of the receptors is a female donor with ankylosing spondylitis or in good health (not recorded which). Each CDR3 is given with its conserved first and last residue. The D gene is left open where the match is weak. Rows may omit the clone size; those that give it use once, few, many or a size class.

CDR3aa: CASSPRDSLAKNIQYF
CDR3nt: TGTGCCAGCAGCCCTAGGGACTCCTTAGCCAAAAACATTCAGTACTTC
abundance: .
j_gene: TRBJ2-4
v_gene: TRBV9
d_gene: .

CDR3aa: CASSVPSLTGADTQYF
CDR3nt: TGTGCCAGCAGCGTCCCATCCCTTACTGGAGCAGATACGCAGTATTTT
abundance: many
j_gene: TRBJ2-3
v_gene: TRBV9
d_gene: .

CDR3aa: CASSVEGGELFF
CDR3nt: TGTGCCAGCAGCGTAGAGGGCGGGGAGCTGTTTTTT
abundance: many
j_gene: TRBJ2-2
v_gene: TRBV9
d_gene: .

CDR3aa: CASSAGQANYGYTF
CDR3nt: TGTGCCAGCAGCGCGGGACAGGCAAACTATGGCTACACCTTC
abundance: medium-sized
j_gene: TRBJ1-2
v_gene: TRBV9
d_gene: TRBD1

CDR3aa: CASSKRTGDYNEQFF
CDR3nt: TGTGCCAGCAGCAAACGGACAGGGGACTACAATGAGCAGTTCTTC
abundance: .
j_gene: TRBJ2-1
v_gene: TRBV9
d_gene: TRBD1

CDR3aa: CASRTGGSYNEQFF
CDR3nt: TGTGCCAGCAGGACAGGGGGTTCCTACAATGAGCAGTTCTTC
abundance: many
j_gene: TRBJ2-1
v_gene: TRBV6-4
d_gene: TRBD1

CDR3aa: CASSVMGGTEAFF
CDR3nt: TGTGCCAGCAGCGTTATGGGAGGGACTGAAGCTTTCTTT
abundance: medium-sized
j_gene: TRBJ1-1
v_gene: TRBV9
d_gene: .

CDR3aa: CASSVDPSVNEQFF
CDR3nt: TGTGCCAGCAGCGTAGATCCCTCAGTCAATGAGCAGTTCTTC
abundance: many
j_gene: TRBJ2-1
v_gene: TRBV9
d_gene: .

CDR3aa: CASSGTTGEGTEAFF
CDR3nt: TGTGCCAGCAGCGGAACAACAGGGGAGGGCACTGAAGCTTTCTTT
abundance: many
j_gene: TRBJ1-1
v_gene: TRBV9
d_gene: TRBD1

CDR3aa: CASSRDSGDEQFF
CDR3nt: TGTGCCAGCTCACGGGACAGCGGAGATGAGCAGTTCTTC
abundance: many
j_gene: TRBJ2-1
v_gene: TRBV9
d_gene: TRBD1

CDR3aa: CASSQTSSATGELFF
CDR3nt: TGTGCCAGCAGCCAGACTAGCAGCGCCACCGGGGAGCTGTTTTTT
abundance: .
j_gene: TRBJ2-2
v_gene: TRBV9
d_gene: TRBD2

CDR3aa: CASSGGLAGTQYF
CDR3nt: TGTGCCAGCAGCGGTGGGCTAGCGGGGACCCAGTACTTC
abundance: many
j_gene: TRBJ2-5
v_gene: TRBV9
d_gene: TRBD2

CDR3aa: CASSAIPGPRDIQYF
CDR3nt: TGTGCCAGCAGCGCTATACCGGGACCGAGGGACATTCAGTACTTC
abundance: medium-sized
j_gene: TRBJ2-4
v_gene: TRBV9
d_gene: .

CDR3aa: CASSGGSSMEQYF
CDR3nt: TGTGCCAGCAGCGGAGGCTCATCTATGGAGCAGTACTTC
abundance: many
j_gene: TRBJ2-7
v_gene: TRBV9
d_gene: .

CDR3aa: CASSVGTGGGTDTEAFF
CDR3nt: TGTGCCAGCAGCGTTGGGACAGGGGGGGGGACGGACACTGAAGCTTTCTTT
abundance: many
j_gene: TRBJ1-1
v_gene: TRBV9
d_gene: TRBD1

CDR3aa: CASTTGTELSYEQYF
CDR3nt: TGTGCCAGCACTACCGGGACAGAGCTCTCCTACGAGCAGTACTTC
abundance: .
j_gene: TRBJ2-7
v_gene: TRBV21-1
d_gene: .

CDR3aa: CASSFGTGGFDTGELFF
CDR3nt: TGTGCCAGCAGCTTTGGGACAGGGGGCTTCGACACCGGGGAGCTGTTTTTT
abundance: medium-sized
j_gene: TRBJ2-2
v_gene: TRBV9
d_gene: TRBD1

CDR3aa: CASSVLRGGTGELFF
CDR3nt: TGTGCCAGCAGCGTTTTGCGGGGCGGCACCGGGGAGCTGTTTTTT
abundance: many
j_gene: TRBJ2-2
v_gene: TRBV9
d_gene: .

CDR3aa: CASTSGGLQGTQYF
CDR3nt: TGTGCCAGCACTTCGGGGGGCCTGCAGGGGACCCAGTACTTC
abundance: many
j_gene: TRBJ2-5
v_gene: TRBV9
d_gene: .

CDR3aa: CASNPRGDHSYEQYF
CDR3nt: TGTGCCAGCAACCCGAGGGGGGACCATTCCTACGAGCAGTACTTC
abundance: few
j_gene: TRBJ2-7
v_gene: TRBV9
d_gene: .

CDR3aa: CASSVDMFVTGELFF
CDR3nt: TGTGCCAGCAGCGTAGATATGTTTGTAACCGGGGAGCTGTTTTTT
abundance: many
j_gene: TRBJ2-2
v_gene: TRBV9
d_gene: .

CDR3aa: CASSPSPVNTEAFF
CDR3nt: TGTGCCAGCAGCCCCAGTCCGGTGAACACTGAAGCTTTCTTT
abundance: many
j_gene: TRBJ1-1
v_gene: TRBV9
d_gene: .

CDR3aa: CASSPEHHGQPQHF
CDR3nt: TGTGCCAGCAGCCCCGAGCACCACGGTCAGCCCCAGCATTTT
abundance: many
j_gene: TRBJ1-5
v_gene: TRBV9
d_gene: .

CDR3aa: CASSALVAGRSPLHF
CDR3nt: TGTGCCAGCAGCGCCCTAGTAGCGGGGAGATCACCCCTCCACTTT
abundance: many
j_gene: TRBJ1-6
v_gene: TRBV9
d_gene: .

CDR3aa: CASSGGDSNQPQHF
CDR3nt: TGTGCCAGCAGCGGCGGGGATAGCAATCAGCCCCAGCATTTT
abundance: few
j_gene: TRBJ1-5
v_gene: TRBV9
d_gene: .

CDR3aa: CASSVGPGNYNEQFF
CDR3nt: TGTGCCAGCAGCGTAGGTCCAGGCAATTACAATGAGCAGTTCTTC
abundance: many
j_gene: TRBJ2-1
v_gene: TRBV9
d_gene: .

CDR3aa: CASSPRGGAGDEQFF
CDR3nt: TGTGCCAGCAGCCCCCGGGGGGGGGCTGGCGATGAGCAGTTCTTC
abundance: few
j_gene: TRBJ2-1
v_gene: TRBV9
d_gene: TRBD2